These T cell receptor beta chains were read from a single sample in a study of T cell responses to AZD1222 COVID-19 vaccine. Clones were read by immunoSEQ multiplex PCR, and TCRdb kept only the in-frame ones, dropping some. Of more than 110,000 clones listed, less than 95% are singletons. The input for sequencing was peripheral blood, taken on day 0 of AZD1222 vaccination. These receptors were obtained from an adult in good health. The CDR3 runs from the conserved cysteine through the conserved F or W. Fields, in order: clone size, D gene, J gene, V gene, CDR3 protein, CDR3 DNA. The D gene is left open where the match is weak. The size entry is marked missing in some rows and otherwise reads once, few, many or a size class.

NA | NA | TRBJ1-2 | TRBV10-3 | CAISDRLGGYTF | TGTGCCATCAGTGATCGACTTGGTGGCTACACCTTC
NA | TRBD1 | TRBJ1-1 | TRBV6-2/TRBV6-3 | CASSYKEGTGVLDTEAFF | TGTGCCAGCAGTTACAAAGAAGGGACAGGGGTTCTTGACACTGAAGCTTTCTTT
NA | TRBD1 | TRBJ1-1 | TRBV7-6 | CASSLLQGAEAFF | TGTGCCAGCAGCTTACTACAGGGGGCTGAAGCTTTCTTT
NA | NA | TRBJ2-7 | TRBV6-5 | CASSPEGRSGEQYF | TGTGCCAGCAGCCCAGAGGGGAGGAGCGGCGAGCAGTACTTC
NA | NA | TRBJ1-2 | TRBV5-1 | CASRANYGYTF | TGCGCCAGCCGGGCTAACTATGGCTACACCTTC
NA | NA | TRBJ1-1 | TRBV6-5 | CASRRSEAFF | TGTGCCAGCAGGAGGTCAGAAGCTTTCTTT
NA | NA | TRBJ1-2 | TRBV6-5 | CASSSDGRSNYGYTF | TGTGCCAGCAGTTCGGACGGGAGAAGTAACTATGGCTACACCTTC
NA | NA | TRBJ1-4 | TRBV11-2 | CASSLRVENEKLFF | TGTGCCAGCAGCTTACGGGTAGAGAATGAAAAACTGTTTTTT
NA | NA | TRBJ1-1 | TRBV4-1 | CASSPGHANTEAFF | TGCGCCAGCAGCCCGGGACACGCGAACACTGAAGCTTTCTTT
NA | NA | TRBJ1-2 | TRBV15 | CATSGGGYGYTF | TGTGCCACCAGCGGCGGGGGTTATGGCTACACCTTC
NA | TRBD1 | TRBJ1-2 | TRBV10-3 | CAIRGGTEDYGYTF | TGTGCCATCAGGGGGGGGACAGAAGACTATGGCTACACCTTC
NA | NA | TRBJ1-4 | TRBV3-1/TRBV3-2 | CASSQMAGADEKLFF | TGTGCCAGCAGCCAAATGGCAGGGGCAGATGAAAAACTGTTTTTT
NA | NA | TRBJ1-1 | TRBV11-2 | CASSLESITEAFF | TGTGCCAGCAGCTTAGAGAGTATTACTGAAGCTTTCTTT
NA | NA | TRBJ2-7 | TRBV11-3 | CATTRGPGIYEQYF | TGTGCCACAACGAGAGGACCAGGGATCTACGAGCAGTACTTC
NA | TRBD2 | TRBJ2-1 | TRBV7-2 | CASSLGGGSYNEQFF | TGTGCCAGCAGCTTAGGGGGGGGCTCCTACAATGAGCAGTTCTTC
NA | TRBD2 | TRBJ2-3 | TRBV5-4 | CASSLLTSPVDTQYF | TGTGCCAGCAGCTTGCTGACTAGCCCCGTTGATACGCAGTATTTT
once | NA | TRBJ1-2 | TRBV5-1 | CASSVDGGPLNGYTF | TGCGCCAGCAGTGTTGATGGGGGTCCCTTGAATGGCTACACCTTC